A selection of T cell receptor beta chains follows, all from one sample in a study of cytomegalovirus exposure and HLA in healthy donors. The method was immunoSEQ multiplex PCR; TCRdb's version includes in-frame clones alone and lacks a portion of them. The table records under 150,000 clones, around 72% of them present only once. Sequences were obtained from PBMCs. The receptors were sampled from a man in his forties or fifties in good health and CMV-seropositive. CDR3s include the opening cysteine and the closing phenylalanine or tryptophan. A D gene is named only where the DNA matches it firmly. A row's size may be missing; if present it is once, few, many or a size class.

d_gene,abundance,v_gene,j_gene,CDR3aa,CDR3nt
NA,NA,TRBV11-2,TRBJ2-5,CASSLLRQETQYF,TGTGCCAGCAGCTTACTTCGCCAAGAGACCCAGTACTTC
NA,NA,TRBV19,TRBJ1-2,CASSIPGRATSYGYTF,TGTGCCAGTAGTATCCCGGGAAGGGCCACGTCTTATGGCTACACCTTC
NA,NA,TRBV21-1,TRBJ2-5,CALGGEETQYF,TGTGCCCTTGGGGGGGAAGAGACCCAGTACTTC
TRBD1,NA,TRBV4-1,TRBJ2-7,CASSLTGTGLYEQYF,TGCGCCAGCAGCCTCACCGGGACAGGACTCTACGAGCAGTACTTC
TRBD1,NA,TRBV13,TRBJ2-5,CASSTGQGTREQYF,TGTGCCAGCAGCACCGGACAGGGGACGAGGGAGCAGTACTTC
NA,NA,TRBV7-9,TRBJ2-7,CATNPPSPPYEQYF,TGTGCCACCAATCCCCCCTCCCCTCCCTACGAGCAGTACTTC
NA,NA,TRBV6-6,TRBJ2-3,CASSQRYSPSTDTQYF,TGTGCCAGCAGTCAACGGTACTCTCCAAGCACAGATACGCAGTATTTT
NA,once,TRBV21-1,TRBJ2-7,CASSKGSDYYEQYF,TGTGCCAGCAGCAAAGGTAGCGATTACTACGAGCAGTACTTC
NA,NA,TRBV7-9,TRBJ1-5,CASSPTAGPQHF,TGTGCCAGCAGCCCGACCGCGGGGCCCCAGCATTTT
NA,NA,TRBV18,TRBJ1-2,CASSPGGGADYGYTF,TGTGCCAGCTCACCAGGGGGGGGAGCAGACTATGGCTACACCTTC
NA,few,TRBV6-5,TRBJ1-1,CASSYSWQFNTEAFF,TGTGCCAGCAGTTACTCTTGGCAGTTCAACACTGAAGCTTTCTTT
NA,few,TRBV6-5,TRBJ1-1,CASSYIGGAEAFF,TGTGCCAGCAGTTACATAGGGGGAGCGGAAGCTTTCTTT
NA,few,TRBV9,TRBJ2-1,CASSVGLLQFF,TGTGCCAGCAGCGTAGGACTCCTCCAGTTCTTC
NA,once,TRBV27,TRBJ1-2,CASRPRIGSPNYGYTF,TGTGCCAGCAGACCCCGGATTGGGAGCCCTAACTATGGCTACACCTTC
TRBD1,NA,TRBV6-1,TRBJ1-6,CASSTRGHSPLHF,TGTGCCAGCAGTACAAGGGGGCATTCACCCCTCCACTTT
NA,NA,TRBV7-2,TRBJ1-5,CASSLEGRGNQPQHF,TGTGCCAGCAGCTTAGAAGGGAGGGGCAATCAGCCCCAGCATTTT
NA,few,TRBV5-1,TRBJ1-5,CASSLDAMRSNQPQHF,TGCGCCAGCAGCTTGGATGCCATGAGGAGCAATCAGCCCCAGCATTTT
TRBD2,NA,TRBV5-4,TRBJ2-5,CASSLGGLAGGNPETQYF,TGTGCCAGCAGCTTGGGCGGACTAGCGGGGGGGAACCCGGAGACCCAGTACTTC
TRBD1,NA,TRBV19,TRBJ1-1,CATTGQGVTEAFF,TGTGCCACAACTGGACAGGGGGTGACTGAAGCTTTCTTT
NA,NA,TRBV6-5,TRBJ1-2,CASSSGDYGYTF,TGTGCCAGCAGTTCGGGGGACTATGGCTACACCTTC
NA,NA,TRBV5-6,TRBJ2-7,CASSWLGAASYEQYF,TGTGCCAGCAGCTGGTTGGGGGCAGCATCCTACGAGCAGTACTTC
TRBD1,NA,TRBV9,TRBJ2-7,CASSVAGTGTYEQYF,TGTGCCAGCAGCGTAGCGGGGACAGGGACCTACGAGCAGTACTTC
NA,NA,TRBV5-6,TRBJ1-2,CASSFIRNYGYTF,TGTGCCAGCAGCTTTATCAGGAACTATGGCTACACCTTC
TRBD1,NA,TRBV19,TRBJ1-5,CASRTGQGGILRPQHF,TGTGCCAGTAGGACTGGACAGGGAGGGATTTTGCGGCCCCAGCATTTT
TRBD2,many,TRBV5-4,TRBJ2-7,CASSESSGTLSSYEQYF,TGTGCCAGCAGCGAATCTAGCGGGACACTTAGCTCCTACGAGCAGTACTTC
NA,NA,TRBV11-3,TRBJ2-1,CASSLGTADEQFF,TGTGCCAGCAGCTTAGGGACTGCTGATGAGCAGTTCTTC
NA,NA,TRBV6-4,TRBJ2-3,CASSDTSTDTQYF,TGTGCCAGCAGTGACACTAGCACAGATACGCAGTATTTT
TRBD1,NA,TRBV7-9,TRBJ2-3,CASSPTGFTDTQYF,TGTGCCAGCAGTCCGACAGGGTTTACAGATACGCAGTATTTT
NA,NA,TRBV7-9,TRBJ1-2,CASSLGTAFYGYTF,TGTGCCAGCAGCTTAGGGACAGCTTTCTATGGCTACACCTTC
TRBD1,NA,TRBV5-1,TRBJ1-2,CASSLAGTENYGYTF,TGCGCCAGCAGCTTGGCCGGGACAGAAAACTATGGCTACACCTTC
TRBD1,once,TRBV15,TRBJ2-7,CATSRGQGAPSRRYEQYF,TGTGCCACCAGCAGAGGACAGGGGGCGCCGTCAAGGAGGTACGAGCAGTACTTC
NA,NA,TRBV5-1,TRBJ1-1,CASSSSPGNTEAFF,TGCGCCAGCAGCTCCTCCCCGGGGAACACTGAAGCTTTCTTT
NA,NA,TRBV5-1,TRBJ1-6,CASSASSQGDSPLHF,TGCGCCAGCAGCGCAAGTTCACAGGGCGATTCACCCCTCCACTTT
TRBD1,once,TRBV5-5,TRBJ2-3,CASSAQGARADTQYF,TGTGCCAGCAGCGCACAGGGGGCGCGGGCAGATACGCAGTATTTT
TRBD1,NA,TRBV19,TRBJ1-2,CASSPWGQYGYTF,TGTGCCAGTAGTCCGTGGGGACAGTATGGCTACACCTTC
TRBD1,NA,TRBV5-1,TRBJ1-2,CASSLYGQATNYGYTF,TGCGCCAGCAGCTTGTACGGACAGGCCACCAACTATGGCTACACCTTC
NA,NA,TRBV6-1,TRBJ1-6,CASSEVWAPNSPLHF,TGTGCCAGCAGTGAAGTCTGGGCGCCAAATTCACCCCTCCACTTT
TRBD1,NA,TRBV27,TRBJ1-1,CASSLYSGQGAQRAFF,TGTGCCAGCAGTTTGTACTCGGGACAGGGGGCCCAGCGAGCTTTCTTT
NA,once,TRBV7-2,TRBJ2-5,CASSLGSGEWETQYF,TGTGCCAGCAGCTTAGGGTCGGGAGAGTGGGAGACCCAGTACTTC
NA,NA,TRBV2,TRBJ1-4,CASSERAGAREKLFF,TGTGCCAGCAGTGAAAGAGCAGGGGCGCGGGAAAAACTGTTTTTT
NA,NA,TRBV27,TRBJ1-5,CASSFDSYSNQPQHF,TGTGCCAGCAGTTTCGACAGCTATAGCAATCAGCCCCAGCATTTT
NA,once,TRBV10-2,TRBJ2-7,CASSDFRFYEQYF,TGCGCCAGCAGTGATTTCAGGTTCTACGAGCAGTACTTC
NA,NA,TRBV10-3,TRBJ1-1,CAIRPGTGTREVGAFF,TGTGCCATCAGGCCTGGGACCGGGACACGGGAAGTCGGAGCTTTCTTT
NA,NA,TRBV9,TRBJ1-1,CASSVGGQDTEAFF,TGTGCCAGCAGCGTCGGGGGGCAGGACACTGAAGCTTTCTTT
NA,few,TRBV6-5,TRBJ1-2,CASSYKGPREGYTF,TGTGCCAGCAGTTACAAGGGCCCGAGGGAAGGCTACACCTTC
TRBD1,NA,TRBV6-5,TRBJ1-2,CASSSGQGSGYTF,TGTGCCAGCAGTTCCGGACAGGGGAGTGGCTACACCTTC
TRBD2,NA,TRBV18,TRBJ2-7,CASSLKGGTSGIYEQYF,TGTGCCAGCTCACTCAAAGGAGGGACTAGCGGGATTTACGAGCAGTACTTC
NA,NA,TRBV2,TRBJ1-3,CASSDEVSGNTIYF,TGTGCCAGCAGTGACGAGGTCTCTGGAAACACCATATATTTT
TRBD1,NA,TRBV27,TRBJ1-4,CASSQATGGSWEKLFF,TGTGCCAGCAGTCAGGCTACAGGGGGTTCTTGGGAAAAACTGTTTTTT
NA,NA,TRBV7-9,TRBJ2-3,CASSNQGLGTDTQYF,TGTGCCAGCAGCAACCAGGGGTTGGGCACAGATACGCAGTATTTT
TRBD2,NA,TRBV19,TRBJ2-3,CASSMTSGDTDTQYF,TGTGCCAGTAGTATGACTAGCGGGGACACAGATACGCAGTATTTT
NA,NA,TRBV9,TRBJ2-5,CASSPYVGEETQYF,TGTGCCAGCAGCCCTTATGTTGGGGAGGAGACCCAGTACTTC
NA,NA,TRBV4-1,TRBJ1-2,CASSLEGGGASNGYTF,TGCGCCAGCAGCCTTGAAGGGGGGGGCGCCTCTAATGGCTACACCTTC
NA,NA,TRBV9,TRBJ1-1,CASSPAPGDTEAFF,TGTGCCAGCAGCCCAGCGCCGGGGGACACTGAAGCTTTCTTT
TRBD1,NA,TRBV28,TRBJ2-6,CASSSRGLGADVLTF,TGTGCCAGCAGTTCTAGGGGGCTTGGGGCCGACGTCCTGACTTTC